The 14 T cell receptor beta chains given below trace back to one sample, sequenced in a study of CD8 T cells in Susac syndrome. After extraction with the RNeasy kit, about 0.5 to 1 ug of the RNA was reverse transcribed using random hexamers. TCRdb independently ran MiXCR on the immunoSEQ multiplex PCR reads; one entry per CDR3 protein. The table shows tens of thousands of distinct CDR3 sequences, with around 93% occurring only once. The source material was CD4+ T cells from PBMCs. Source of these receptors: a human donor with Susac syndrome.

A single count supports this clonotype. CDR3 nucleotide sequence: TGTGCCTGGTCCCGGGACAGGGGGGACCCATTCTATGGCTACACCTTC. It specifies CAWSRDRGDPFYGYTF. This chain joins TRBV30 and TRBJ1-2; 11 nucleotides match TRBD1. Germline CDR1 is GTSNPN and CDR2 is SVGIG (reference sequence). The CDR3 is made up of 16 amino acids. The junction had 12 bases not matched to a gene; V was cut back by 5 bases and J by 4 bases.

The rearrangement joins TRBV11-2 to TRBJ2-7; perhaps TRBD1 as D (5 bases). The CDR3 has 15 residues. Germline V lookup: CDR1 SGHAT, CDR2 FQNNGV. V lost 7 bases, J lost 1 base, and 17 bases lay in between. CDR3 residues: CASTKGSSSSYEQYF. For the CDR3, the DNA is TGTGCCAGCACCAAGGGGTCTTCCAGTTCCTACGAGCAGTACTTC.

The CDR3 region has the DNA TGTGCCAGCAGCCCAGAACTAGCTCCCGCCACAGATACGCAGTATTTT. Protein product: CASSPELAPATDTQYF. The chain uses TRBV7-3 and TRBJ2-3; D possibly corresponds to TRBD2 (6 bases). The V end lost 5 bases, the J end lost 2 bases, and 17 bases lay between the germline ends. The CDR3 totals 16 residues. Germline assignment: CDR1 SGHTA and CDR2 FQGTGA.

The chain couples TRBV2 to TRBJ1-4; TRBD1 might be the D (6 bases). Germline values: CDR1 SNHLY, CDR2 FYNNEI. This CDR3 spans 17 amino acids. The germline V and J ends were trimmed by 6 bases and 0 bases, with 17 bases remaining between them. The CDR3 loop is CASRAGRGYATNEKLFF. In nucleotides, the CDR3 is TGTGCCAGCAGAGCGGGCAGGGGCTATGCAACTAATGAAAAACTGTTTTTT.

The V gene is TRBV28, the J gene TRBJ2-7; the D is unclear. Germline values: CDR1 MDHEN, CDR2 SYDVKM. Trimming removed 6 bases from V and 0 bases from J, with 3 bases in between. This CDR3 comprises 11 residues. CDR3 protein: CASSNSYEQYF. CDR3 coding DNA: TGTGCCAGCAGCAACTCCTACGAGCAGTACTTC.

This chain uses TRBV12-3 or TRBV12-4 with TRBJ1-1; no firm D call. The CDR3 extends over 13 amino acids. The germline V and J ends were trimmed by 5 bases and 11 bases, with 18 bases remaining between them. This CDR3 is CASSLLESPGAFF. For the CDR3, the DNA is TGTGCCAGCAGTCTGCTCGAAAGCCCTGGGGCTTTCTTT.

This chain connects TRBV5-4 to TRBJ2-5; the match to TRBD2 covers 9 bases. The V gene's germline CDR1 is SGHNT and CDR2 YYREEE (reference sequence). The CDR3 covers 15 residues. J was trimmed by 4 bases and V by 3 bases; bases with no gene match: 7. The CDR3 loop reads CASSSRTSDAETQYF. CDR3 DNA: TGTGCCAGCAGCTCCAGGACTAGCGATGCAGAGACCCAGTACTTC.

This sequence joins TRBV7-2 and TRBJ2-2; D assignment may be TRBD1 or TRBD2 (5 bases each). The CDR3 is made up of 13 amino acids. Trimming cost V 5 bases and J 4 bases, with 8 bases left between them. Germline assignment: CDR1 SGHTA and CDR2 FQGNSA. CDR3 DNA: TGTGCCAGCAGCCGGGACCGCACCGGGGAGCTGTTTTTT. Protein sequence: CASSRDRTGELFF.

The chain uses TRBV18 and TRBJ2-4; D not resolved. Trimming took off 3 bases at V and 7 bases at J, with 13 bases between the two ends. This CDR3 has 14 amino acids. Germline values: CDR1 KGHSH, CDR2 LQKENI. The CDR3 DNA sequence: TGTGCCAGCTCACCTGTGGGTGAAGGGAACATTCAGTACTTC. It specifies CASSPVGEGNIQYF.

J is TRBJ1-6 and V is TRBV20-1, with TRBD1 identical over 8 bases. Looked up from germline, CDR1 is DFQATT and CDR2 is SNEGSKA (reference sequence). V gave up 1 base and J gave up 10 bases; unmatched junction bases: 6. The CDR3 has 14 residues. CDR3 amino acids: CSARADRETSPLHF. CDR3 coding DNA: TGCAGTGCTAGAGCGGACAGGGAAACATCACCCCTCCACTTT.

The CDR3 nucleotides read TGTGCCAGCAGTTTGTTGCGGCCAGCATTGGGTTATTCTGGCTACACCTTC. Protein product: CASSLLRPALGYSGYTF. The rearrangement joins TRBV28 to TRBJ1-2; D is undetermined. This CDR3 has 17 amino acids. Germline V lookup: CDR1 MDHEN, CDR2 SYDVKM. Trimming stripped 3 bases from V and 7 bases from J, with 24 bases between.

The chain is built from TRBV7-2 and TRBJ2-5; D is perhaps TRBD2 (5 bases). Germline values: CDR1 SGHTA, CDR2 FQGNSA. CDR3 size: 12 residues. V was shortened by 5 bases and J by 4 bases, with 8 bases between the two germline ends. The CDR3 sequence is CASSLRAETQYF. The CDR3 coding sequence is TGTGCCAGCAGCCTGCGGGCAGAGACCCAGTACTTC.

The rearrangement uses TRBV10-3 and TRBJ1-5; no definite D call. CDR1 is ENHRY and CDR2 is SYGVKD in the germline V gene. The CDR3 runs 12 residues. V lost 3 bases to trimming and J lost 7 bases, with 7 bases between them. The CDR3 nucleotides read TGTGCCATCAGTGATACGGACCAGCCCCAGCATTTT. This gives the protein CAISDTDQPQHF.

The chain has TRBV24-1 and TRBJ2-1, with TRBD1 identical over 12 bases. V trimming: 3 bases; J trimming: 6 bases; junction bases outside the gene matches: 5. The CDR3 has 16 residues. Germline CDR1 is KGHDR and CDR2 is SFDVKD. The CDR3 region has the DNA TGTGCCACCAGTGATCCGGGACAGGGGGCCGCCAATGAGCAGTTCTTC. Its translation: CATSDPGQGAANEQFF.